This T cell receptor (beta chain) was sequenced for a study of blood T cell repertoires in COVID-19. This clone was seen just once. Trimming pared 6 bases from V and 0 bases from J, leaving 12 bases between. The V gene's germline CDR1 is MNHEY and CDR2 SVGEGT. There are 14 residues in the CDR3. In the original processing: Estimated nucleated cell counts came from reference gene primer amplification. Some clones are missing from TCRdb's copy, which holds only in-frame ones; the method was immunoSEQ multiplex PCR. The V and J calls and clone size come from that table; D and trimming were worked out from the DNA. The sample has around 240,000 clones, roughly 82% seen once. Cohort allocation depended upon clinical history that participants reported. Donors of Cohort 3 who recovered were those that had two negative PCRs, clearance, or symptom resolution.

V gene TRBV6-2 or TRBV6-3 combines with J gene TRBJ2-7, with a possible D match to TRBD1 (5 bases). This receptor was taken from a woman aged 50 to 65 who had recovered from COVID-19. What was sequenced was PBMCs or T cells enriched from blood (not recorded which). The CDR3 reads CASSRTGLSYEQYF. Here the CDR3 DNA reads TGTGCCAGCAGCCGTACAGGCCTCTCCTACGAGCAGTACTTC.